Listed below are T cell receptor beta chains from one sample, sequenced in a study of CD8 T cells in ankylosing spondylitis. TCRdb independently ran MiXCR on the 5' RACE reads; one entry per CDR3 protein. The data contain around 480,000 distinct CDR3 sequences, roughly 17% of them singletons. What was sequenced was blood, either unsorted or a sorted T cell fraction (not recorded which). The source of these receptors is a male donor with ankylosing spondylitis. CDR3s leave out the opening cysteine and the closing phenylalanine or tryptophan. The order of the fields is V gene, CDR3 protein.

v_gene: TRBV20-1; CDR3aa: SAPKGGNTEAF
v_gene: TRBV20-1; CDR3aa: SAKGLEGNTQY
v_gene: TRBV4-3; CDR3aa: ASSQDPNSPLH
v_gene: TRBV4-1; CDR3aa: ASSQDGTGYGYT
v_gene: TRBV29-1; CDR3aa: SVARTDTQY
v_gene: TRBV12-3/TRBV12-4; CDR3aa: ASSLVGNQETQY
v_gene: TRBV12-3/TRBV12-4; CDR3aa: ASSFAGTSTDTQY
v_gene: TRBV2; CDR3aa: ASSASGNKYEQF
v_gene: TRBV29-1; CDR3aa: SVEVQTYEQY
v_gene: TRBV19; CDR3aa: ASSGGGGTFTNIQY
v_gene: TRBV4-1; CDR3aa: ASSQDQGPIDTQY
v_gene: TRBV20-1; CDR3aa: SAGTGLNTEAF
v_gene: TRBV5-1; CDR3aa: ASSLVGLNEQF
v_gene: TRBV3-1; CDR3aa: ASSQAAGARDEQF
v_gene: TRBV20-1; CDR3aa: SARERGGTASPLH
v_gene: TRBV4-1; CDR3aa: ASSQDPGIDTDTQY
v_gene: TRBV29-1; CDR3aa: SVEDAGASYEQY
v_gene: TRBV10-3; CDR3aa: AISEPTGVLYNEQF
v_gene: TRBV20-1; CDR3aa: SGKQSDTQY
v_gene: TRBV20-1; CDR3aa: SAISSGANVLT
v_gene: TRBV7-9; CDR3aa: ASSLGRQLNPEKLF
v_gene: TRBV6-6; CDR3aa: ATSGRVWTEAF
v_gene: TRBV3-1; CDR3aa: ASSQTDRGYT
v_gene: TRBV9; CDR3aa: ASSVYGDQPQH
v_gene: TRBV4-1; CDR3aa: ASSRGRGGTNYGYT
v_gene: TRBV15; CDR3aa: ATSRDSRQYTGELF
v_gene: TRBV20-1; CDR3aa: SAENQLKLF
v_gene: TRBV5-1; CDR3aa: ASRPRSGGLQETQY
v_gene: TRBV7-2; CDR3aa: ASSLQGAYEQY
v_gene: TRBV29-1; CDR3aa: SVVPPGRWVLWEQF
v_gene: TRBV3-1; CDR3aa: ASSRRTGGAKNIQY
v_gene: TRBV3-1; CDR3aa: ASSLKTGALSGANVLT
v_gene: TRBV7-9; CDR3aa: ASSLAPGNQPQH
v_gene: TRBV20-1; CDR3aa: SARDRGLAASTDTQY
v_gene: TRBV7-2; CDR3aa: ASSLVGGPNEQY
v_gene: TRBV7-3; CDR3aa: ASSPPGGTEAF
v_gene: TRBV13; CDR3aa: ASSGRTSGRVETQY
v_gene: TRBV6-1; CDR3aa: ASRTPSGGPHNEQF
v_gene: TRBV18; CDR3aa: ASSSGTDLAKNIQY
v_gene: TRBV2; CDR3aa: ASSEQVYPLNTEAF
v_gene: TRBV13; CDR3aa: ASRRTKGEQY
v_gene: TRBV10-3; CDR3aa: AISGGTGSYNEQF
v_gene: TRBV7-3; CDR3aa: ASSLRGLAGWDEQF
v_gene: TRBV3-1; CDR3aa: ASSLEDREGYGYT
v_gene: TRBV12-3/TRBV12-4; CDR3aa: ASSKSQGLHTEAF
v_gene: TRBV12-3/TRBV12-4; CDR3aa: ASSPSGGPYNEQF
v_gene: TRBV28; CDR3aa: ASSLFTSGANVLT
v_gene: TRBV20-1; CDR3aa: SAGGGVSTEAF
v_gene: TRBV6-1; CDR3aa: ASSDYRGPNTEAF
v_gene: TRBV3-1; CDR3aa: ASSRLAGDHEQF
v_gene: TRBV7-9; CDR3aa: ASSLDLGSDEQF
v_gene: TRBV20-1; CDR3aa: SASGDREGQPQH
v_gene: TRBV7-6; CDR3aa: ASSLQTSGQETQY
v_gene: TRBV6-1; CDR3aa: ASSETITRGPGPITEAF
v_gene: TRBV18; CDR3aa: ASSLSGTEGYT
v_gene: TRBV15; CDR3aa: ATSRGGQGFFRSYEQY
v_gene: TRBV5-1; CDR3aa: ASLRDGGVNTEAF
v_gene: TRBV5-1; CDR3aa: ASSLQEPSYNEQF
v_gene: TRBV12-3/TRBV12-4; CDR3aa: ASSLSVGSTEAF